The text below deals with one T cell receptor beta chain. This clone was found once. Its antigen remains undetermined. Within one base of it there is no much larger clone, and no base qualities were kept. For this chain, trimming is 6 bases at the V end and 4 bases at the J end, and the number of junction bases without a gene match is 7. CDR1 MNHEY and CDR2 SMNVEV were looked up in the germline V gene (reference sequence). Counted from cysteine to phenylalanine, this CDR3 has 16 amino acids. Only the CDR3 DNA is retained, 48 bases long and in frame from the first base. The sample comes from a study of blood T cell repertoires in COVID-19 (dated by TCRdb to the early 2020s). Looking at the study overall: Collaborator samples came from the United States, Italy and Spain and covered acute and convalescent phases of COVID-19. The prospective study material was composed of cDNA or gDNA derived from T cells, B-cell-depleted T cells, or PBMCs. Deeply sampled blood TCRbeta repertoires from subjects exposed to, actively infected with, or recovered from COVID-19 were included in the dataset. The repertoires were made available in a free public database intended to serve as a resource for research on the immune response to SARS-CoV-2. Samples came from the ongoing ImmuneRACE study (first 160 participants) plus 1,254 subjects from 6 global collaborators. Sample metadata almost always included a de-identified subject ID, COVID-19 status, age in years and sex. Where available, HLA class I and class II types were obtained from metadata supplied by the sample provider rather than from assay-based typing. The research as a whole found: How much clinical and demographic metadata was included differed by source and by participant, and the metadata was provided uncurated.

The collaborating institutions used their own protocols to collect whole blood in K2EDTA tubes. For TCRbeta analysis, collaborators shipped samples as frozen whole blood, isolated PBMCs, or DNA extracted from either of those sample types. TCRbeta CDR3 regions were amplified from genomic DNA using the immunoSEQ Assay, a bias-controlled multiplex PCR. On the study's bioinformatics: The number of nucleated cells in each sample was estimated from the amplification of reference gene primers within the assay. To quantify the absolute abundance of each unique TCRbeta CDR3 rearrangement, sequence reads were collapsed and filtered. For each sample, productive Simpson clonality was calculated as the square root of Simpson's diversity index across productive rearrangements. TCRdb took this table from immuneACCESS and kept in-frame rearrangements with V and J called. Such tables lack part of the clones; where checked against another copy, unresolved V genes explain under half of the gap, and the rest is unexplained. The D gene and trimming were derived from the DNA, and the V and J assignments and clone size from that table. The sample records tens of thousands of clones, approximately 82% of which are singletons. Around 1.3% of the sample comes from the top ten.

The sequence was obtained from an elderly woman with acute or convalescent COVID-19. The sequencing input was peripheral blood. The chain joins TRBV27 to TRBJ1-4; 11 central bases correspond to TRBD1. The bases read TGTGCCAGCAGAGGGACAGGGGGTTTGGTTAATGAAAAACTGTTTTTT. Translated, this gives CASRGTGGLVNEKLFF.